Included here is one T cell receptor (beta chain) sequence, with context. As yet, its antigen is unknown. Germline loops: CDR1 SGHNT, CDR2 YYREEE (reference sequence). There are 15 residues in the CDR3. V lost 4 bases, J lost 0 bases, and 14 bases lay in between. PCR used 60 Vbeta primers and 13 Jbeta primers. Some clones are missing from TCRdb's copy, which holds only in-frame ones; the method was immunoSEQ multiplex PCR. This sample has 84,000 or so clones, with 76% found just once. This record comes from a study of cytomegalovirus exposure and HLA in healthy donors. Study conclusions and caveats: It was only CMV serostatus that was available as immune exposure information. A later analysis showed TCR association rates differing by HLA locus, peaking at DRB1 and lowest at HLA-C. A later analysis linked a missense variant in DCLRE1C to the trimming of TCR beta V and J genes.

Healthy donors of bone marrow made up the group. The sequencing input was PBMCs. This sequence was found in a male donor in good health and CMV-seronegative. The V call is TRBV5-4, the J call TRBJ2-7; possibly TRBD1 for D (6 bases). The chain's CDR3 is CASSDDRTSSYEQYF. CDR3 bases: TGTGCCAGCAGCGACGACAGGACCAGCTCCTACGAGCAGTACTTC.